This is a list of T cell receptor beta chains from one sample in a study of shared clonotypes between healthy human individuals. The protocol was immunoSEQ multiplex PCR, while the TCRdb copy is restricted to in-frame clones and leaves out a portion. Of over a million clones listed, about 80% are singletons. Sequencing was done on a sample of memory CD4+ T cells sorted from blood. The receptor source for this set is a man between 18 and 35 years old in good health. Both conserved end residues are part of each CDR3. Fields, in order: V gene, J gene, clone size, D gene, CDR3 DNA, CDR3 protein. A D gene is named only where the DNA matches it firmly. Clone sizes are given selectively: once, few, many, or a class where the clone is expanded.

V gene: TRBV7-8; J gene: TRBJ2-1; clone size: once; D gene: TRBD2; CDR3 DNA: TGTGCCAGCAGCTTGAGGTCCCCTAGCGGGGGCGTTTACAATGAGCAGTTCTTC; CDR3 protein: CASSLRSPSGGVYNEQFF
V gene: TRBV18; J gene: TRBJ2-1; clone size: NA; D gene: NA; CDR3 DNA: TGTGCCAGCTCACCGCTAGGGCGGGCCGACAATGAGCAGTTCTTC; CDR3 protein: CASSPLGRADNEQFF
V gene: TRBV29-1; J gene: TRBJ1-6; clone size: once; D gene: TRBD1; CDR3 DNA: TGCAGCGTTGAAGATCGACAGGGGGCTACTCTCAGCTCCTATAATTCACCCCTCCACTTT; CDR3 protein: CSVEDRQGATLSSYNSPLHF
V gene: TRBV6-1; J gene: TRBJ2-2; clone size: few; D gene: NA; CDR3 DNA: TGTGCCAGCACGGGCAGGGCTTCGAACACCGGGGAGCTGTTTTTT; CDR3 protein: CASTGRASNTGELFF
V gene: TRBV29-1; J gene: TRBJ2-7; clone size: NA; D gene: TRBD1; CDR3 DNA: TGCAGCGCCTGGGACAGCTCCTACGAGCAGTACTTC; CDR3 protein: CSAWDSSYEQYF
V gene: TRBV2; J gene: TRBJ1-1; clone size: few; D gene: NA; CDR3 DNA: TGTGCCTCGTCGAACAGGGTGGGGACTGAAGCTTTCTTT; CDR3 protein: CASSNRVGTEAFF
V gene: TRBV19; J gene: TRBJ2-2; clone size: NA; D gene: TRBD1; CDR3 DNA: TGTGCCAGTAGTGTCACAGGGGTAACCGGGGAGCTGTTTTTT; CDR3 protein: CASSVTGVTGELFF
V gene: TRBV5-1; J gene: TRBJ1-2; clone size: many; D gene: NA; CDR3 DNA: TGCGCCAGCAGCTTGGATCCAGGAAGGACGTTATTTACCTTC; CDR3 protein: CASSLDPGRTLFTF
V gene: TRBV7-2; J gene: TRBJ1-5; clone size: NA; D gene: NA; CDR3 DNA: TGTGCCAGCAGCTTAGTCTCAGGACTTAGCAATCAGCCCCAGCATTTT; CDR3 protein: CASSLVSGLSNQPQHF
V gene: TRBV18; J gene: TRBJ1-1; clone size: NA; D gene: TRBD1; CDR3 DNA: TGTGCCAGCTCACCCGAACAGGGGAGTAAGAACACTGAAGCTTTCTTT; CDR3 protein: CASSPEQGSKNTEAFF
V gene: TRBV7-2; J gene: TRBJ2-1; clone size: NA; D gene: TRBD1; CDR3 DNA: TGTGCCAGCAGCCACGACAGGGGGAGACACAATGAGCAGTTCTTC; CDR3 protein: CASSHDRGRHNEQFF
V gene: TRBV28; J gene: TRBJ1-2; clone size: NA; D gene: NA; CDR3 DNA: TGTGCCAGCAGGTCTTTTGAGAGTGGCTACACCTTC; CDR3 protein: CASRSFESGYTF
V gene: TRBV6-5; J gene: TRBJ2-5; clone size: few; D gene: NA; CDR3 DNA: TGTGCCAGCAGTTACTCGGAGACCCAGTACTTC; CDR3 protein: CASSYSETQYF
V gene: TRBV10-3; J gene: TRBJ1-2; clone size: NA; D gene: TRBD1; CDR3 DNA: TGTGCCATCAGTGAGGGGACAGGAGGGGGCTATGGCTACACCTTC; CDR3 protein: CAISEGTGGGYGYTF
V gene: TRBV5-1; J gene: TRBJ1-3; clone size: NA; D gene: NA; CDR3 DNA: TGCGCCAGCAGCCCCCAGGAAATCTCTGGAAACACCATATATTTT; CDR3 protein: CASSPQEISGNTIYF
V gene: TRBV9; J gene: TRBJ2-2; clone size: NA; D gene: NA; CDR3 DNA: TGTGCCAGCAGCCTGCAATCCAGGGGAAACACCGGGGAGCTGTTTTTT; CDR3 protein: CASSLQSRGNTGELFF
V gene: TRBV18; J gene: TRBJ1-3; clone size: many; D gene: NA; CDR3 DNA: TGTGCCAGCTCCCCCTTCGGAAACACCATATATTTT; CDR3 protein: CASSPFGNTIYF
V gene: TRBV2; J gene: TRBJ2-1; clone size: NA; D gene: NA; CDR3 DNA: TGTGCCAGCAGTGAAGCGCTTCTTGGCCGGTATGAGCAGTTCTTC; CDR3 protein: CASSEALLGRYEQFF